Described below is a single T cell receptor (beta chain) sequence and its context. Blood CD4+ CD25-low CD127-high conventional T cells supplied the genomic DNA template. The CDR3 length is 15 residues. With 4 bases removed from V and 0 bases from J, the gap between germline ends came to 10 bases. Germline assignment: CDR1 SGHRS and CDR2 YFSETQ. This record comes from a study of regulatory and conventional T cells in RAG deficiency. The repertoire was sequenced with immunoSEQ multiplex PCR; TCRdb's copy has only in-frame clones and lacks some. The table includes about 30,000 clones, about 76% detected once. These data also formed part of another study, on regulatory T cells. From that report: Primers: 52 TRBV forward and 13 TRBJ reverse.

Sequenced input: CD4+ effector T cells sorted from blood. This clonotype was obtained from a human donor in good health. The chain has TRBV5-1 and TRBJ1-4; maybe TRBD1 (5 bases). This CDR3 is CASSTGTSTNEKLFF. DNA of the CDR3: TGCGCCAGCAGCACCGGGACTTCAACTAATGAAAAACTGTTTTTT.